These 19 T cell receptor beta chains came from one sample sequenced in a study of tissue T cells after allogeneic stem cell transplantation (dated by TCRdb to 2022 to 2024). The library was generated by the immunoSEQ multiplex PCR assay. The clones in this table, taken by TCRdb from immuneACCESS, are in-frame only. Not every clone is retained; where verified, under half of the shortfall comes from an unresolved V gene, and the cause of the rest is unknown. In all, the sample holds around 50,000 clones, and about three quarters of those were seen once. The ten biggest clones cover around 0.52% of the sample. Sequencing was performed on sorted cells pooled from one or two spleens. Source of these receptors: a pool of C57BL/6 mice in good health.

Remarks on this clone: Mouse gene names apply. The DNA ends 1 residue before the CDR3 does, and the rest of the CDR3 is filled in from the germline J gene. The rearrangement uses TRBV26 and TRBJ2-1; TRBD2 matches 11 bases. The CDR3 spans 16 residues. V dropped 2 bases and J dropped 1; count of bases not matched to a gene: 1. CDR1 is KGHPV and CDR2 is FQNQEV in the germline V gene (reference sequence). The sequenced part of the CDR3 DNA is TGTGCCAGCAGTCTGGACTGGGGGGGGAACTATGCTGAGCAGTTC. Translated, it gives CASSLDWGGNYAEQF. The entire CDR3 is CASSLDWGGNYAEQFF.

In regard to this clone: Gene names denote mouse genes. The read gets to within 1 residue of the CDR3 end, and the germline J gene fills in the rest. The rearrangement uses TRBV15 and TRBJ2-1; D ambiguous. Trimming pared 2 bases from V and 5 bases from J, leaving 1 base between. This CDR3 is 11 amino acids long. Germline V gene data show CDR1 as SGHND and CDR2 as FRSKSL. CDR3 region: CASSLNAEQFF. Partial CDR3 DNA: TGTGCCAGCAGTTTAAATGCTGAGCAGTTC.

Turning to this clone: Genes and germline come from the mouse. Coverage ceases 1 residue before the CDR3 finishes, and the germline J gene fills in the end. The chain is built from TRBV13-2 and TRBJ2-1; 7 nucleotides agree with TRBD1. CDR3 length: 15 residues. V lost 0 bases, J lost 1 base, and 1 base stayed unmatched. Germline assignment: CDR1 NNHNN and CDR2 SYGAGS (reference sequence). CDR3 bases read: TGTGCCAGCGGTGATGCGGGACAGAACTATGCTGAGCAGTTC. Residues: CASGDAGQNYAEQF. The entire CDR3 is CASGDAGQNYAEQFF.

As regards this clone: Each gene name is a mouse one. The read is 1 residue too short to cover the CDR3 end, so that end is filled in from the germline J gene. This chain uses TRBV3 with TRBJ2-2; 8 bases are a match to TRBD2. The germline CDR1 and CDR2 sequences are SNHLY and FYNGKV (reference sequence). V lost 5 bases and J lost 0; bases outside the gene matches: 2. CDR3 size: 15 residues. The CDR3 loop reads CASSPGLANTGQLYF. The sequenced part of the CDR3 DNA is TGTGCCAGCAGCCCGGGACTGGCAAACACCGGGCAGCTCTAC.

As to this clone: Germline and genes here are mouse. The CDR3 extends 1 residue past the end of the read, so its final part is completed from the germline J gene. The genes are TRBV13-2 and TRBJ2-7; possible D gene TRBD1, 6 bases. The CDR3 runs 12 residues. Trimming removed 3 bases from V and 4 bases from J, with 8 bases in between. Germline loops: CDR1 NNHNN, CDR2 SYGAGS (reference sequence). CDR3 DNA (partial): TGTGCCAGCGGTGCCGGGACATATGAACAGTAC. Its protein is CASGAGTYEQY. The full-length CDR3 reads as CASGAGTYEQYF.

Comments on this clone: Mouse names are used for the genes. The CDR3 end lies 1 residue beyond the end of the read and is filled in from the germline J gene. V usage is TRBV4 and J usage is TRBJ1-3, with a possible D match to TRBD1 (6 bases). Germline V gene data show CDR1 as LGHDT and CDR2 as YNNKQL (reference sequence). This CDR3 region has 13 residues. Deletions cut 5 bases from V and 3 bases from J, with 8 bases between. Incomplete CDR3 DNA: TGTGCCAGCAGCCCAGGGGTTGGAAATACGCTCTAT. It yields the protein CASSPGVGNTLY. In full, the CDR3 is CASSPGVGNTLYF. Full variable domain (outside the CDR3, taken from reference TRBV4 and TRBJ1-3): ETAVFQTPNYHVTQVGNEVSFNCKQTLGHDTMYWYKQDSKKLLKIMFSYNNKQLIVNETVPRRFSPQSSDKAHLNLRIKSVEPEDSAVYLCASSPGVGNTLYFGEGSRLIVV.

About this clone: Each gene name is a mouse one. Read coverage stops 1 residue before the CDR3 terminus; the germline J gene supplies the remainder. This sample includes further DNA sequences coding for the same CDR3. The chain has TRBV26 and TRBJ1-2; D is unresolved. Germline V lookup: CDR1 KGHPV, CDR2 FQNQEV (reference sequence). The V end lost 4 bases, the J end lost 1 base, and 4 bases lay between the germline ends. This CDR3 contains 12 residues. CDR3 sequence: CASSRQNSDYTF. Partial CDR3 DNA: TGTGCCAGCAGTCGGCAAAACTCCGACTACACC.

This clone occurred a few times. Gene names and germline refer to mouse. The read stops 1 residue short of the end of the CDR3; the missing end is completed from the germline J gene. The chain joins TRBV5 to TRBJ2-7; possibly TRBD1 for D (5 bases). V lost 0 bases and J lost 5, with 8 bases in between. CDR3 length equals 13 residues. Germline-derived CDR1 and CDR2 are LGHNA and YNLKQL (reference sequence). This CDR3 is CASSQEEGDEQYF. CDR3 bases read: TGTGCCAGCAGCCAAGAGGAAGGGGATGAACAGTAC.

Note on this clone: The gene symbols are mouse symbols. The read ends 1 residue before the CDR3 terminus; that terminus is restored from the germline J gene. The genes are TRBV16 and TRBJ1-1; D is unclear. Trimming stripped 5 bases from V and 0 bases from J, with 10 bases between. Looked up from germline, CDR1 is SGHSA and CDR2 is FRNQAP. The CDR3 consists of 14 residues. The CDR3 spells CASSPDIANTEVFF. The CDR3 bases that were read are TGTGCAAGCAGCCCCGACATTGCAAACACAGAAGTCTTC.

This clone appeared a few times. The listed genes are named as in mouse. The read falls 1 residue short of the CDR3 end, and the missing part is taken from the germline J gene. The rearrangement joins TRBV24 to TRBJ1-3, with D perhaps matching TRBD1 (6 bases). CDR3 length equals 15 residues. Trimming left V 2 bases short and J 0 bases short, with 8 bases between. Germline values: CDR1 KGHTA, CDR2 FRNEEI. The covered CDR3 bases are TGTGCCAGCAGTCTGACAGGGCCTTCTGGAAATACGCTCTAT. Amino acids: CASSLTGPSGNTLY. The CDR3 in full is CASSLTGPSGNTLYF.

On this clone itself: Germline and genes here are mouse. The CDR3 goes on 1 residue after the read ends, and that part is filled in from the germline J gene. The V gene is TRBV13-3, the J gene TRBJ2-7; D possibly corresponds to TRBD1 (6 bases). The CDR3 spans 11 residues. The V gene lost 5 bases and the J gene lost 4 bases, with 7 bases spanning the gap. Germline lookup yields CDR1 NNHDY and CDR2 SYVADS. The CDR3 sequence is CASRGQYEQYF. The DNA read from the CDR3 is TGTGCCAGCAGGGGACAATATGAACAGTAC.

On this clone itself: Mouse gene names and germline throughout. The read halts 1 residue ahead of the CDR3 end, with the missing end drawn from the germline J gene. The chain is built from TRBV3 and TRBJ1-1; unclear D gene. The CDR3 spans 13 residues. Germline-derived CDR1 and CDR2 are SNHLY and FYNGKV (reference sequence). The V gene lost 5 bases and the J gene lost 1 base, with 8 bases spanning the gap. The sequenced part of the CDR3 DNA is TGTGCCAGCAGCCCGACGGTAAACACAGAAGTCTTC. It yields the protein CASSPTVNTEVF. The whole CDR3 sequence reads CASSPTVNTEVFF.

Of note for this clone: All gene names here are mouse names. The CDR3 goes on 1 residue after the read ends, and that part is filled in from the germline J gene. The genes are TRBV3 and TRBJ2-5, with 10 nucleotides matching TRBD2. Germline CDR1 SNHLY, CDR2 FYNGKV (reference sequence). J lost 2 bases, V lost 5 bases, and 4 bases had no gene match. The CDR3 consists of 15 residues. The CDR3 protein is CASSPPGGAQDTQYF. The sequenced CDR3 bases are TGTGCCAGCAGCCCCCCTGGGGGGGCCCAAGACACCCAGTAC.

On this clone: Mouse gene names apply. The read is 1 residue too short to cover the CDR3 end, so that end is filled in from the germline J gene. The chain has TRBV5 and TRBJ2-3; a possible D gene is TRBD1 (6 bases). This CDR3 contains 16 residues. Trimming took off 0 bases at V and 0 bases at J, with 10 bases between the two ends. Germline V gene data show CDR1 as LGHNA and CDR2 as YNLKQL (reference sequence). The CDR3 loop is CASSQEGTPSAETLYF. CDR3 DNA (partial): TGTGCCAGCAGCCAAGAGGGGACACCTAGTGCAGAAACGCTGTAT.

A remark on this clone: All gene names here are mouse names. The read terminates 1 residue ahead of where the CDR3 ends, so the germline J gene completes it. The same CDR3 can be traced to other DNA sequences in this sample. J is TRBJ1-1 and V is TRBV19, with D tentatively TRBD1 (6 bases). Germline lookup yields CDR1 FNHDT and CDR2 SITEND (reference sequence). V lost 0 bases, J lost 1 base, and 7 bases lay in between. This CDR3 has 14 amino acids. CDR3: CASSIVGQNTEVFF. The sequenced part of the CDR3 DNA is TGTGCCAGCAGTATAGTGGGACAAAACACAGAAGTCTTC.

Notes on this clone: Gene names follow the mouse nomenclature. The missing CDR3 end, 1 residue past where the read stops, is filled in from the germline J gene. The rearrangement links TRBV15 to TRBJ1-3; 7 bases line up with TRBD1. CDR3 length: 13 residues. CDR1 SGHND and CDR2 FRSKSL come from the germline V gene. V lost 6 bases, J lost 3 bases, and 2 bases stayed unmatched. The sequenced CDR3 bases are TGTGCCAGCAGACGGACAGGTGGAAATACGCTCTAT. Translation: CASRRTGGNTLY. In full, the CDR3 reads CASRRTGGNTLYF.

With respect to this clone: Gene names and germline match the mouse. The read is 1 residue too short to cover the CDR3 end, so that end is filled in from the germline J gene. The same CDR3 is also encoded by other DNA sequences in this sample. The chain uses TRBV5 and TRBJ2-4; weak D call: TRBD2 (5 bases). Germline V gives CDR1 LGHNA, CDR2 YNLKQL (reference sequence). The CDR3 loop spans 14 amino acids. The V and J ends lost 0 bases and 1 base respectively, with 5 bases between them. The sequenced CDR3 bases are TGTGCCAGCAGCCAAGACTGGGGTCAAAACACCTTGTAC. Translated, it gives CASSQDWGQNTLY. The CDR3 in its entirety is CASSQDWGQNTLYF.

The sample holds a few counts of this clone. The gene symbols are mouse symbols. With the read ending 1 residue before the CDR3 end, the germline J gene is used to fill in that end. V and J are TRBV3 and TRBJ2-7; D is perhaps TRBD2 (6 bases). Per the germline V gene, CDR1 is SNHLY and CDR2 is FYNGKV (reference sequence). The CDR3 length is 14 residues. V was clipped by 4 bases and J by 3 bases, with 13 bases between them. The CDR3 loop is CASSSGTSLYEQYF. The sequenced part of the CDR3 DNA is TGTGCCAGCAGCTCCGGGACTAGCCTCTATGAACAGTAC.

A word on this clone: Germline and genes: mouse. The CDR3 bases that were read are TGTGCCTGGAGTCAGGGGGCTGATTCGCCCCTCTAC. This encodes CAWSQGADSPLY. The whole CDR3 protein reads CAWSQGADSPLYF. V usage is TRBV31 and J usage is TRBJ1-6; 7 nucleotides match TRBD1. The read terminates 1 residue ahead of where the CDR3 ends, so the germline J gene completes it. TRBJ1-6 is marked as an open reading frame, function uncertain. This CDR3 region has 13 residues. Germline V gene lookup returns CDR1 GKSSPN and CDR2 SITVG. The ends lost 1 base at V and 8 bases at J; junction bases unmatched: 2.